Presented here are 32 T cell receptor beta chains from one specimen sequenced in a study of PD-1 and CTLA-4 blockade in melanoma. The method was immunoSEQ multiplex PCR; TCRdb's version includes in-frame clones alone and lacks a portion of them. The data hold some 15,000 clones, with around 70% observed a single time. The source was CD8+ T cells from peripheral blood, collected before anti-PD-1 treatment. The receptors derive from a human donor with melanoma.

V usage is TRBV7-2 and J usage is TRBJ2-5; 7 nucleotides match TRBD2. This CDR3 is 15 amino acids long. CDR1 SGHTA and CDR2 FQGNSA come from the germline V gene. Trimming removed 1 base from V and 4 bases from J; junction bases left unmatched: 6. The CDR3 coding sequence is TGTGCCAGCAGCTTAGTCCTGCGGGAGCTAGAGACCCAGTACTTC. Translation gives CASSLVLRELETQYF.

The J gene is TRBJ1-2, the V gene TRBV7-9; no definite D call. V gave up 1 base and J gave up 4 bases, with 10 bases separating them. The CDR3 sequence is 14 residues long. Looked up from germline, CDR1 is SEHNR and CDR2 is FQNEAQ (reference sequence). In nucleotides, the CDR3 is TGTGCCAGCAGCTTAGAGGCACGGAGCTATGGCTACACCTTC. Its translation is CASSLEARSYGYTF. The whole variable domain, remainder taken from reference TRBV7-9 and TRBJ1-2, is DTGVSQNPRHKITKRGQNVTFRCDPISEHNRLYWYRQTLGQGPEFLTYFQNEAQLEKSRLLSDRFSAERPKGSFSTLEIQRTEQGDSAMYLCASSLEARSYGYTFGSGTRLTVV.

This chain connects TRBV6-5 to TRBJ2-7, with 13 bases that match TRBD2. The length of the CDR3 is 16 residues. The V gene's germline CDR1 is MNHEY and CDR2 SVGAGI. With V trimmed by 0 bases and J by 5 bases, 4 bases remained unmatched. The CDR3 sequence: CASSYSRTSGGDEQYF. The CDR3 DNA is TGTGCCAGCAGTTACTCTCGGACTAGCGGGGGCGACGAGCAGTACTTC.

The V call is TRBV7-9, the J call TRBJ2-1, with 13 nucleotides matching TRBD2. The CDR3 sequence is 19 residues long. CDR1 is SEHNR, CDR2 FQNEAQ, per germline (reference sequence). The V gene end was trimmed by 4 bases and the J gene end by 9 bases; junction bases not matched to a gene: 18. CDR3 sequence: CASSSTLAGGRFPTIEQFF. The CDR3 bases are TGTGCCAGCAGCTCCACACTAGCGGGAGGGCGGTTCCCCACAATTGAGCAGTTCTTC.

This chain uses TRBV11-2 with TRBJ2-1; D is uncertain. CDR1 is SGHAT and CDR2 is FQNNGV in the germline V gene. The CDR3 loop spans 15 amino acids. Trimming stripped 0 bases from V and 10 bases from J, with 16 bases between. CDR3 bases: TGTGCCAGCAGCTTAGAGGTCCGGATTGAATCAGAGCAGTTCTTC. Translating it yields CASSLEVRIESEQFF.

Only one count was recorded for this clone. The chain is built from TRBV9 and TRBJ2-3; no reliable D call. The CDR3 has 15 residues. Germline V lookup: CDR1 SGDLS, CDR2 YYNGEE. The germline V and J ends were trimmed by 0 bases and 0 bases, with 8 bases remaining between them. The CDR3 sequence is CASSVEILSTDTQYF. In DNA form, the CDR3 reads TGTGCCAGCAGCGTAGAGATCCTCAGCACAGATACGCAGTATTTT.

The chain is built from TRBV24-1 and TRBJ2-5; 9 bases match TRBD1. Germline V gene data show CDR1 as KGHDR and CDR2 as SFDVKD. The trim removed 0 bases at V and 4 bases at J, leaving 5 bases unmatched. The CDR3 contains 16 residues. The CDR3 DNA follows: TGTGCCACCAGTGATTTGGGACAGGGGTTAGGAGAGACCCAGTACTTC. Translated, it gives CATSDLGQGLGETQYF.

CDR3 residues: CASSLTLTGEKLFF. CDR3 nucleotides: TGTGCCAGCAGCCTAACCTTGACCGGAGAAAAACTGTTTTTT. The chain has TRBV9 and TRBJ1-4; no reliable D call. This CDR3 spans 14 amino acids. V was clipped by 4 bases and J by 8 bases, with 15 bases between them. Germline-derived CDR1 and CDR2 are SGDLS and YYNGEE.

This clone was counted a few times. CDR3 in DNA: TGTGCCAGTAGTCGTACCTCGCTAGCGGCCTCCAGCACAGATACGCAGTATTTT. Translation gives CASSRTSLAASSTDTQYF. The V call is TRBV19, the J call TRBJ2-3; 7 bases align to TRBD2. Germline V gene sequence: CDR1 LNHDA, CDR2 SQIVND (reference sequence). The V gene end was trimmed by 5 bases and the J gene end by 0 bases; junction bases not matched to a gene: 14. The CDR3 loop spans 18 amino acids.

The V and J genes are TRBV6-5 and TRBJ2-7, with 10 positions matching TRBD1. V lost 3 bases, J lost 2 bases, and 4 bases stayed unmatched. Germline values: CDR1 MNHEY, CDR2 SVGAGI. This CDR3 spans 15 amino acids. CDR3 sequence: CASSYGTGAPYEQYF. CDR3 DNA sequence: TGTGCCAGCAGTTATGGGACAGGGGCGCCCTACGAGCAGTACTTC.

The chain links TRBV7-6 to TRBJ1-5; a weak D match, TRBD1 (5 bases). This CDR3 comprises 14 residues. V lost 0 bases, J lost 2 bases, and 5 bases lay in between. Germline V gene lookup returns CDR1 SGHVS and CDR2 FNYEAQ. The CDR3 DNA follows: TGTGCCAGCAGCTTAGCAGGGGGCAATCAGCCCCAGCATTTT. Residues: CASSLAGGNQPQHF.

The chain couples TRBV10-3 to TRBJ1-4, with 7 bases matching TRBD1. The CDR3 runs 16 residues. Germline CDR1 and CDR2: ENHRY and SYGVKD. With V trimmed by 10 bases and J by 8 bases, 19 bases remained unmatched. Here the CDR3 reads CATSPADREEVEKLFF. Here the CDR3 DNA reads TGTGCCACCTCACCCGCCGACAGGGAGGAAGTCGAAAAACTGTTTTTT.

The chain couples TRBV25-1 to TRBJ1-1; tentatively, D is TRBD1 (5 bases). The CDR3 loop spans 14 amino acids. In germline, CDR1 is MGHDK, CDR2 SYGVNS. Trimming left V 4 bases short and J 0 bases short, with 9 bases between. The CDR3 DNA follows: TGTGCCAGCAGTGCCTGGGGGATGAACACTGAAGCTTTCTTT. Translated, it gives CASSAWGMNTEAFF.

This chain joins TRBV24-1 and TRBJ2-2; no clear D gene. Germline loops: CDR1 KGHDR, CDR2 SFDVKD. The CDR3 consists of 16 residues. V lost 0 bases and J lost 2, with 9 bases in between. CDR3 residues: CATSDLRQFNTGELFF. CDR3 nucleotides: TGTGCCACCAGTGATTTGCGGCAGTTTAACACCGGGGAGCTGTTTTTT.

The table lists this clone with a few counts. The chain uses TRBV15 and TRBJ2-3; D gene uncertain. Germline CDR1 LNHNV, CDR2 YYDKDF (reference sequence). The CDR3 consists of 13 residues. V shed 7 bases and J shed 3 bases, with 11 bases lying between them. The CDR3 protein is CATTVPGTDTQYF. The CDR3 region has the DNA TGTGCCACCACTGTGCCCGGGACAGATACGCAGTATTTT.

The chain employs TRBV2 and TRBJ1-5, with a weak D call TRBD1 (5 bases). Deletions cut 1 base from V and 2 bases from J, with 12 bases between. This CDR3 has 16 residues. Per the germline V gene, CDR1 is SNHLY and CDR2 is FYNNEI. CDR3 DNA sequence: TGTGCCAGCAGTGAAGTGGGACTAAGCGGCAATCAGCCCCAGCATTTT. Protein product: CASSEVGLSGNQPQHF.

The chain uses TRBV7-9 and TRBJ1-2, with D maybe TRBD1 (6 bases). The CDR3 is 18 residues long. Germline CDR1 reads SEHNR; CDR2 reads FQNEAQ (reference sequence). Trimming left V 5 bases short and J 8 bases short, with 30 bases between. The CDR3 sequence is CASSTLLGGAIASGGYTF. Here the CDR3 DNA reads TGTGCCAGCAGCACACTACTCGGGGGGGCGATCGCCTCGGGAGGCTACACCTTC.

There are a few counts of this clone. The chain employs TRBV6-5 and TRBJ2-1; 7 bases are shared with TRBD1. Germline V CDR1 and CDR2: MNHEY, SVGAGI. After removal of 6 bases from V and 11 bases from J, the junction contained 10 bases not matched to a gene. This CDR3 spans 13 amino acids. DNA for the CDR3: TGTGCCAGCAGGGCCTACAGGGGAAAGAAGCAGTTCTTC. Translation: CASRAYRGKKQFF.

This clone was seen more than once but under ten times. The rearrangement uses TRBV9 and TRBJ1-3; a weak D match, TRBD1 (5 bases). Trimming pared 6 bases from V and 0 bases from J, leaving 10 bases between. This CDR3 is 14 amino acids long. The V gene's germline CDR1 is SGDLS and CDR2 YYNGEE. The CDR3 is CASTSTVSGNTIYF. In nucleotides, the CDR3 is TGTGCCAGCACCTCGACAGTCTCTGGAAACACCATATATTTT. The full variable domain, with the rest looked up from reference TRBV9 and TRBJ1-3, is DSGVTQTPKHLITATGQRVTLRCSPRSGDLSVYWYQQSLDQGLQFLIQYYNGEERAKGNILERFSAQQFPDLHSELNLSSLELGDSALYFCASTSTVSGNTIYFGEGSWLTVV.

This clone was seen a handful of times. This chain uses TRBV13 with TRBJ1-3; a weak D match, TRBD1 (6 bases). The CDR3 runs 13 residues. Trimming removed 4 bases from V and 4 bases from J, with 8 bases in between. Germline V gives CDR1 PRHDT, CDR2 FYEKMQ (reference sequence). CDR3 in amino acids: CASSSDRGNTIYF. The CDR3 DNA reads as TGTGCCAGCAGCTCTGACAGGGGAAACACCATATATTTT.

The chain carries TRBV25-1 and TRBJ2-5, with 8 positions matching TRBD2. Germline CDR1 reads MGHDK; CDR2 reads SYGVNS. V was pared by 0 bases and J by 4 bases, with 10 bases of the junction left unmatched. This CDR3 spans 17 amino acids. Here the CDR3 reads CASSEYQAGGTGETQYF. The CDR3 bases are TGTGCCAGCAGTGAATATCAGGCGGGGGGTACCGGAGAGACCCAGTACTTC.

This clone came up a few times. J is TRBJ1-4 and V is TRBV11-3; D is unclear. CDR1 and CDR2 from the germline V gene are SGHNT and YENEEA. The CDR3 runs 15 residues. The V end was cut by 5 bases, the J end by 5 bases, with 15 bases between. CDR3 DNA sequence: TGTGCCAGCAGCCCCAACGGGGAGAAAAATGAAAAACTGTTTTTT. Protein: CASSPNGEKNEKLFF.

This clone has more than one count but fewer than ten. V and J are TRBV11-2 and TRBJ2-1, with no clear D. The V gene's germline CDR1 is SGHAT and CDR2 FQNNGV. The CDR3 has 13 residues. The ends were cut back, 3 bases at V and 2 bases at J, with 5 bases in the middle. CDR3 nucleotides: TGTGCCAGCAGCTTTGGGACCTACAATGAGCAGTTCTTC. It is translated as CASSFGTYNEQFF.

The chain combines TRBV6-6 with TRBJ1-3; the D gene is possibly TRBD1 (5 bases). V lost 2 bases and J 8 bases, leaving 10 bases between the germline ends. Germline V gene lookup returns CDR1 MNHNY and CDR2 SVGAGI (reference sequence). The CDR3 consists of 13 residues. The CDR3 sequence is CASSYAGRDTIYF. The CDR3 DNA is TGTGCCAGCAGTTACGCAGGGCGGGACACCATATATTTT.

The chain is built from TRBV5-1 and TRBJ2-7; tentative D call: TRBD1 (5 bases). V lost 3 bases and J lost 5, with 9 bases in between. Germline assignment: CDR1 SGHRS and CDR2 YFSETQ. The CDR3 extends over 12 amino acids. CDR3 amino acids: CASSSQGDEQYF. CDR3 DNA: TGCGCCAGCAGCTCTCAAGGGGACGAGCAGTACTTC. The full variable domain, completed using reference TRBV5-1 and TRBJ2-7, is KAGVTQTPRYLIKTRGQQVTLSCSPISGHRSVSWYQQTPGQGLQFLFEYFSETQRNKGNFPGRFSGRQFSNSRSEMNVSTLELGDSALYLCASSSQGDEQYFGPGTRLTVT.

The chain links TRBV19 to TRBJ2-6, with 7 bases aligning to TRBD1. The J segment lost 1 base and the V segment lost 9 bases, leaving 15 bases of the junction unmatched. CDR1 LNHDA and CDR2 SQIVND come from the germline V gene (reference sequence). This CDR3 has 18 residues. The CDR3 nucleotides read TGTGCCAGCTCCAAGCCAGGGGGATCCCCTTCTGGGGCCAACGTCCTGACTTTC. Translation: CASSKPGGSPSGANVLTF.

The rearrangement uses TRBV7-9 and TRBJ2-5; D not certain. V lost 3 bases and J lost 4, with 12 bases in between. The germline V gene encodes CDR1 SEHNR and CDR2 FQNEAQ (reference sequence). The length of the CDR3 is 14 residues. CDR3 in DNA: TGTGCCAGCAGCTTCCACTTTCAGCCAGAGACCCAGTACTTC. This translates into CASSFHFQPETQYF.

The chain carries TRBV11-2 and TRBJ2-7, with D uncertain. This CDR3 spans 13 amino acids. Per germline, CDR1 SGHAT and CDR2 FQNNGV. With 0 bases removed from V and 3 bases from J, the gap between germline ends came to 6 bases. The CDR3 region is CASSLDGDYEQYF. The CDR3 nucleotides read TGTGCCAGCAGCTTAGATGGGGACTACGAGCAGTACTTC.

The chain carries TRBV24-1 and TRBJ2-1; TRBD1 or TRBD2 may be the D gene (5 bases each). The CDR3 extends over 15 amino acids. V lost 0 bases to trimming and J lost 7 bases, with 12 bases between them. Germline V gene sequence: CDR1 KGHDR, CDR2 SFDVKD. The CDR3 DNA follows: TGTGCCACCAGTGATTTGTGGGGGAACAGTAATGAGCAGTTCTTC. Its translation: CATSDLWGNSNEQFF.

This sequence joins TRBV4-2 and TRBJ1-6; TRBD1 agrees at 11 bases. The CDR3 extends over 14 amino acids. V lost 3 bases and J lost 15; bases outside the gene matches: 7. Germline values: CDR1 LGHNA, CDR2 YNFKEQ. The CDR3 here is CASSQGQGGSGLHF. CDR3 DNA: TGTGCCAGCAGCCAGGGACAGGGGGGGTCAGGCCTCCACTTT.

V gene TRBV7-6 combines with J gene TRBJ2-2; D is uncertain. Germline assignment: CDR1 SGHVS and CDR2 FNYEAQ. Trimming took off 2 bases at V and 11 bases at J, with 12 bases between the two ends. CDR3 size: 13 residues. CDR3 sequence reads: CASSLIGQAELFF. The CDR3 DNA sequence: TGTGCCAGCAGCTTAATCGGTCAAGCTGAGCTGTTTTTT.

The chain joins TRBV24-1 to TRBJ1-2, with 8 bases that match TRBD1. The germline V gene has CDR1 KGHDR and CDR2 SFDVKD. The CDR3 is made up of 16 amino acids. Trimming cost V 1 base and J 2 bases; bases outside gene matches: 5. The CDR3: CATSDFGDRLNYGYTF. CDR3 sequence (DNA): TGTGCCACCAGTGATTTTGGGGACAGGCTGAACTATGGCTACACCTTC.